One TCR beta chain is described in this entry. Its antigen target is currently unknown. Qualities for individual bases were not recorded, and no much larger clone is one base off. The immunoSEQ platform was used to sequence the TCRbeta chains. In the source study's methods: When conventional T cell repertoires were pooled, patients gave about 1.2x10^5 distinct in-frame TCRbeta sequences, while healthy donors gave some 130,000. Public Treg TCRbeta sequences were defined as those shared by two or more individuals and were then searched for in Tconv repertoires. Differences between groups were assessed using Mann-Whitney U tests with Bonferroni-Dunn correction in GraphPad Prism 7.03. TCRdb re-hosts the immuneACCESS table, in-frame sequences only. Its copies lack some clones; in the studies checked, an unresolved V gene accounts for under half of them, and the cause for the rest is not known. The V and J calls and clone size are taken from that table; D and trimming were inferred from the DNA. The sample table records tens of thousands of clones; more than 95% of these occur just once. Around 0.33% of the sample lies in the top ten.

The sample originates from a study of B cell selection in AIRE deficiency (dated by TCRdb to between 2018 and 2021). Broadly, across the study: Researchers compared the TCRbeta repertoires of sorted blood CD4+ conventional T cells and regulatory T cells from AIRE-deficient patients with the corresponding repertoires from healthy controls. The TCR-sequenced cohort comprised about five AIRE-deficient APECED patients and about five healthy control donors. The full study reports these points: Roughly 30% of the Treg TCRbeta sequences shared among healthy donors were found in patient Tconv cells, which suggests that Treg-biased clones were diverted into the Tconv compartment. Among around 3,700 shared Treg TCRbeta sequences, around 32% were found to be shared only among healthy donors and around 10% only among patients, suggesting that Treg selection is less efficient in the absence of AIRE. Only TCRbeta chains were sequenced, and about 40% of the Treg sequences shared among healthy donors were also detected in healthy Tconv cells, possibly owing to differing TCRalpha chains. Shorter CDR3s were found in shared Treg sequences, reflecting a bias toward rearrangements containing few non-templated nucleotide insertions. TCRBV gene usage, CDR3 length and TCR diversity in Tconv and Treg cells from AIRE-deficient patients were found to be similar to those in cells from healthy donors.

Counted from cysteine to phenylalanine, this CDR3 has 14 amino acids. Of the read, only the CDR3 DNA is kept; its 42 bases are in frame from base 1. From the germline V gene, CDR1 is SGHRS and CDR2 is YFSETQ. Clipping removes 1 base from V and 10 bases from J, with 7 as the unmatched junction base count. CD4+CD127+ cells were sorted as the conventional CD4 T cell population. AIRE-deficient patients had APECED syndrome. A FACSAria flow cytometer was used to sort the Tconv and Treg cells intended for TCRbeta sequencing. Sorted cells were collected into 5-ml round-bottom polystyrene tubes, and dry cell pellets were frozen at -80°C before sequencing.

The chain employs TRBV5-1 and TRBJ2-1; 8 central nucleotides agree with TRBD2. The TCR comes from a human donor with AIRE deficiency. The sequenced sample consisted of conventional CD4+ T cells sorted from PBMCs. The CDR3 reads as follows: CASSLRGGSREQFF. The nucleotide sequence reads as follows: TGCGCCAGCAGCTTGCGCGGGGGGTCCCGCGAGCAGTTCTTC.